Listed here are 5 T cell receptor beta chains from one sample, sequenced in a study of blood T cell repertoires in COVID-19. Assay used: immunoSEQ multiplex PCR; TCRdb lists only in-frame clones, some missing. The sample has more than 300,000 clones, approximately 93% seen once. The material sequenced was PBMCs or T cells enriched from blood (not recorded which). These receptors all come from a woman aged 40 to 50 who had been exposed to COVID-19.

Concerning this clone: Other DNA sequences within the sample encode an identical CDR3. The CDR3 here is CASSIGTAGNTIYF. The CDR3 region has the DNA TGTGCCAGTAGTATCGGGACAGCTGGAAACACCATATATTTT. The chain couples TRBV19 to TRBJ1-3; TRBD1 matches at 7 bases. CDR1 LNHDA and CDR2 SQIVND come from the germline V gene (reference sequence). After removal of 3 bases from V and 2 bases from J, the junction contained 1 base not matched to a gene. The CDR3 covers 14 residues.

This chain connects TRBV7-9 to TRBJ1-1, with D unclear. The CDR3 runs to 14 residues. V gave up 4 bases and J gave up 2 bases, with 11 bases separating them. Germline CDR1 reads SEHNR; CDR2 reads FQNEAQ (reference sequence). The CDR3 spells CASSSTRGNTEAFF. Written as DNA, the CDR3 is TGTGCCAGCAGCTCAACTCGGGGAAACACTGAAGCTTTCTTT. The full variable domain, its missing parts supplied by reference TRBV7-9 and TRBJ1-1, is DTGVSQNPRHKITKRGQNVTFRCDPISEHNRLYWYRQTLGQGPEFLTYFQNEAQLEKSRLLSDRFSAERPKGSFSTLEIQRTEQGDSAMYLCASSSTRGNTEAFFGQGTRLTVV.

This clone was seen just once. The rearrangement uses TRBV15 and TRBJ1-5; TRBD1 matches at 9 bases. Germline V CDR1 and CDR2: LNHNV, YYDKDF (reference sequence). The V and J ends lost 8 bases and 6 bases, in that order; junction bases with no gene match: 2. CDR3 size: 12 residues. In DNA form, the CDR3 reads TGTGCCACCGACAGGGGGGGTCAGCCCCAGCATTTT. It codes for CATDRGGQPQHF. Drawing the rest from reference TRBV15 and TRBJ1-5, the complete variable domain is DAMVIQNPRYQVTQFGKPVTLSCSQTLNHNVMYWYQQKSSQAPKLLFHYYDKDFNNEADTPDNFQSRRPNTSFCFLDIRSPGLGDTAMYLCATDRGGQPQHFGDGTRLSIL.

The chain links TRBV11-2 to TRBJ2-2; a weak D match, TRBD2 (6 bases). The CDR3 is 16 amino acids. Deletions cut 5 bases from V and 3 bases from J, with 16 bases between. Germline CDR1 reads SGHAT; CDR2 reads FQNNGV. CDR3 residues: CASSPKPGLHTGELFF. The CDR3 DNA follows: TGTGCCAGCAGCCCAAAACCGGGACTTCACACCGGGGAGCTGTTTTTT.

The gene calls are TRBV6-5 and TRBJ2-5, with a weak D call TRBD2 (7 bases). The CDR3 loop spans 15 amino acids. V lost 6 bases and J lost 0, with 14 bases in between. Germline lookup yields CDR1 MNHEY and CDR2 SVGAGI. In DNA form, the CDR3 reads TGTGCCAGCAGAACGGGGAGGGGGTACCAAGAGACCCAGTACTTC. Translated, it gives CASRTGRGYQETQYF.